This paragraph reports one T cell receptor beta chain. At least ten counts were recorded for this clonotype. Its antigen remains unidentified. Per-base quality was not reported, and no clone a single base away is much larger than it. The data derive from a study of T cell repertoires in cytomegalovirus infection (dated by TCRdb to about 2019). For the study in its entirety: Because public TCR beta signatures pointed to carriage of CMV infection together with the matching HLA type, the HLA type of each donor mattered for the analysis. Results and caveats for the whole study, not just this receptor: Carriers of CMV infection plus the relevant HLA type were discriminated by the cumulative frequency of public TCR beta family members in the study cohort and in an independent roughly 370-donor cohort. In the ex vivo response, HLA-C-restricted CMV-specific TCR beta clonotypes were dominant, and in two of eight donors the single most frequent clonotype came from this HLA-C-restricted group.

For sequencing, an Illumina HiSeq 1500 was employed. TCRdb reworked the public reads: Q25 trimming with fastp, MiXCR clone assembly, productive beta chains retained. Rows with a matching CDR3 protein are joined into one entry that keeps the most common DNA and genes. For this sample there are almost 550,000 distinct CDR3 sequences; approximately 15% appear just once. The biggest ten clones account for roughly a quarter of the sample. Sequences SGHAT (CDR1) and FQDESV (CDR2) are obtained from the germline V gene (reference sequence). The trim is 3 bases for V and 7 bases for J, with a gap of 10 bases between the germline ends. Measured from the cysteine to the phenylalanine, the CDR3 is 13 residues long. Only the CDR3 DNA is retained, 39 bases long and in frame from the first base.

The TCR sequence derives from a human donor in good health (CMV status not recorded). Some clones in this sample may be carry-over from other donors' samples. The rearrangement joined TRBV11-1 to TRBJ1-5, with a weak D call of TRBD1 (5 bases match). The sequenced material came from CD8+ T cells from PBMCs. Here is the DNA: TGTGCCAGCAGCTTGACAGTTGGACAGCCCCAGCATTTT. Its protein reads: CASSLTVGQPQHF.